The 25 T cell receptor beta chains given below trace back to one sample, sequenced in a study of blood T cell repertoires in COVID-19. Only in-frame clones appear in the TCRdb table, and some are missing; sequencing was by immunoSEQ multiplex PCR. The repertoire holds around 160,000 clones, with around 85% as singletons. The sequenced sample consisted of peripheral blood. The receptors were sampled from a woman aged 40 to 50 with active or convalescent COVID-19.

This chain connects TRBV7-8 to TRBJ1-5; 8 bases are a match to TRBD1. This CDR3 is 16 amino acids long. V gave up 0 bases and J gave up 6 bases; unmatched junction bases: 7. The V gene's germline CDR1 is SGHVS and CDR2 FQNEAQ. As DNA, the CDR3 is TGTGCCAGCAGCTTAGCTCGGACAGGGAGGGGTCAGCCCCAGCATTTT. Residues: CASSLARTGRGQPQHF.

This chain links TRBV9 with TRBJ1-3; possibly TRBD1 for D (5 bases). Trimming shortened V by 0 bases and J by 2 bases, and 9 bases separated the two germline ends. This CDR3 is 15 amino acids long. Germline V gene data show CDR1 as SGDLS and CDR2 as YYNGEE. This CDR3 is CASSVGVGPGNTIYF. The CDR3 DNA reads as TGTGCCAGCAGCGTAGGGGTGGGGCCTGGAAACACCATATATTTT.

The chain has TRBV19 and TRBJ1-5; possibly TRBD1 for D (5 bases). Trimming pared 4 bases from V and 1 base from J, leaving 17 bases between. Germline-derived CDR1 and CDR2 are LNHDA and SQIVND (reference sequence). The CDR3 covers 17 residues. CDR3 residues: CASSTPWQGLSNQPQHF. As DNA, the CDR3 is TGTGCCAGTAGTACCCCGTGGCAGGGCTTAAGCAATCAGCCCCAGCATTTT.

The J gene is TRBJ2-3, the V gene TRBV27; 7 nucleotides match TRBD1. This CDR3 is built from 16 residues. J lost 2 bases, V lost 3 bases, and 8 bases had no gene match. CDR1 is MNHEY, CDR2 SMNVEV, per germline (reference sequence). CDR3: CASSFIWDSNTDTQYF. DNA of the CDR3: TGTGCCAGCAGTTTCATCTGGGACAGCAACACAGATACGCAGTATTTT.

This chain joins TRBV30 and TRBJ1-1; TRBD1 matches 7 bases. CDR1 and CDR2 from the germline V gene are GTSNPN and SVGIG (reference sequence). Germline trimming cut 4 bases from V and 4 bases from J; bases unmatched to any gene: 9. This CDR3 spans 14 amino acids. The CDR3 sequence is CAWKVGQGGTEAFF. The CDR3, as DNA: TGTGCCTGGAAAGTCGGGCAGGGGGGCACTGAAGCTTTCTTT.

In its sample, this clone was seen once. This rearrangement joins TRBV27 to TRBJ2-1; 7 bases line up with TRBD1. The junction had 14 bases not matched to a gene; V was cut back by 5 bases and J by 1 base. Germline V gives CDR1 MNHEY, CDR2 SMNVEV (reference sequence). This CDR3 is built from 18 residues. The CDR3 DNA follows: TGTGCCAGCAGTCCCCCCGACAGGGTAGCCTATTCCTACAATGAGCAGTTCTTC. This codes for CASSPPDRVAYSYNEQFF.

The chain is built from TRBV24-1 and TRBJ1-5; no reliable D call. Germline V CDR1 and CDR2: KGHDR, SFDVKD. V was trimmed by 5 bases and J by 0 bases, leaving 7 bases between them. There are 14 residues in the CDR3. CDR3 coding DNA: TGTGCCACCAGTGGCCAGTATAGCAATCAGCCCCAGCATTTT. Protein: CATSGQYSNQPQHF.

The CDR3 sequence: CASSIGGGIGSQETQYF. The CDR3 bases are TGTGCCAGTAGTATCGGTGGGGGCATTGGGTCCCAAGAGACCCAGTACTTC. V gene TRBV19 combines with J gene TRBJ2-5; perhaps TRBD1 as D (6 bases). The CDR3 loop spans 17 amino acids. Per the germline V gene, CDR1 is LNHDA and CDR2 is SQIVND (reference sequence). The germline V and J ends were trimmed by 3 bases and 1 base, with 18 bases remaining between them.

This sequence joins TRBV18 and TRBJ1-5; no definite D call. CDR3 length: 13 residues. Germline values: CDR1 KGHSH, CDR2 LQKENI. With 6 bases removed from V and 7 bases from J, the gap between germline ends came to 13 bases. This CDR3 reads CASSLGEGQPQHF. As DNA, the CDR3 is TGTGCCAGCTCCCTAGGAGAAGGACAGCCCCAGCATTTT.

V gene TRBV19 combines with J gene TRBJ1-5; maybe TRBD1 (6 bases). The CDR3 is 17 amino acids. Germline V gives CDR1 LNHDA, CDR2 SQIVND (reference sequence). V was clipped by 3 bases and J by 4 bases, with 19 bases between them. CDR3 residues: CASSMSPTGGRNQPQHF. The CDR3 coding sequence is TGTGCCAGTAGTATGTCCCCGACGGGGGGGCGAAATCAGCCCCAGCATTTT.

The chain is built from TRBV15 and TRBJ2-3, with D possibly matching TRBD2 (7 bases). Germline values: CDR1 LNHNV, CDR2 YYDKDF (reference sequence). The CDR3 is 18 amino acids. V dropped 0 bases and J dropped 0 bases, with 16 bases sitting between them. The CDR3 loop reads CATSRDLGGAQSTDTQYF. The CDR3 nucleotides read TGTGCCACCAGCAGAGATCTGGGGGGGGCCCAGAGCACAGATACGCAGTATTTT.

The DNA of the CDR3 is TGCGCCAGCAGCCAAGCAGGGGGGCGACTCGGTGAGCAGTTCTTC. Encoded protein: CASSQAGGRLGEQFF. The rearrangement uses TRBV4-1 and TRBJ2-1; tentative D call: TRBD1 (7 bases). This CDR3 spans 15 amino acids. V shed 1 base and J shed 9 bases, with 16 bases lying between them. Germline V gene data show CDR1 as MGHRA and CDR2 as YSYEKL.

The genes are TRBV19 and TRBJ1-1, with D uncertain. CDR3 length: 15 amino acids. CDR1 and CDR2 (germline): LNHDA, SQIVND (reference sequence). V gave up 10 bases and J gave up 0 bases, with 18 bases separating them. Here the CDR3 reads CATSFSPLMNTEAFF. Written as DNA, the CDR3 is TGTGCCACTTCCTTTTCACCACTAATGAACACTGAAGCTTTCTTT.

The chain combines TRBV2 with TRBJ1-1; TRBD1 is a possible D gene (5 bases). CDR3 length equals 13 residues. Per germline, CDR1 SNHLY and CDR2 FYNNEI. V was shortened by 4 bases and J by 1 base, with 7 bases between the two germline ends. CDR3 amino acids: CASSVGGNTEAFF. In DNA, the CDR3 is TGTGCCAGCAGTGTCGGGGGGAACACTGAAGCTTTCTTT.

The chain carries TRBV28 and TRBJ1-2; a weak D match, TRBD1 (5 bases). The V gene lost 3 bases and the J gene lost 0 bases, with 11 bases spanning the gap. CDR3 length equals 15 residues. CDR1 is MDHEN and CDR2 is SYDVKM in the germline V gene. CDR3 loop: CASSFIDRANYGYTF. The CDR3, as DNA: TGTGCCAGCAGTTTCATTGACAGAGCTAACTATGGCTACACCTTC.

This chain connects TRBV5-4 to TRBJ2-3; D is perhaps TRBD2 (6 bases). There are 15 residues in the CDR3. Trimming left V 2 bases short and J 4 bases short, with 14 bases between. Germline CDR1 reads SGHNT; CDR2 reads YYREEE (reference sequence). The chain's CDR3 is CASSFSGPRADTQYF. CDR3 coding DNA: TGTGCCAGCAGCTTTAGCGGCCCTAGAGCAGATACGCAGTATTTT. The whole variable domain, remainder taken from reference TRBV5-4 and TRBJ2-3, is ETGVTQSPTHLIKTRGQQVTLRCSSQSGHNTVSWYQQALGQGPQFIFQYYREEENGRGNFPPRFSGLQFPNYSSELNVNALELDDSALYLCASSFSGPRADTQYFGPGTRLTVL.

The rearrangement uses TRBV28 and TRBJ1-2, with D possibly being TRBD1 (6 bases). The CDR3 is made up of 14 amino acids. Germline assignment: CDR1 MDHEN and CDR2 SYDVKM. V was shortened by 2 bases and J by 4 bases, with 11 bases between the two germline ends. As DNA, the CDR3 is TGTGCCAGCAGTTTAATTGGACAGACCTATGGCTACACCTTC. It encodes CASSLIGQTYGYTF.

This chain uses TRBV27 with TRBJ2-7, with D possibly being TRBD1 (5 bases). The CDR3 is 14 residues long. V gave up 2 bases and J gave up 3 bases, with 11 bases separating them. From germline, CDR1 is MNHEY and CDR2 SMNVEV (reference sequence). The CDR3 nucleotides read TGTGCCAGCAGTTTAAAGGGGCCAAACTACGAGCAGTACTTC. Translation: CASSLKGPNYEQYF.

The chain is built from TRBV2 and TRBJ1-5; D is undetermined. The V and J ends lost 4 bases and 2 bases respectively, with 21 bases between them. CDR3 length equals 18 residues. Germline lookup yields CDR1 SNHLY and CDR2 FYNNEI. Here the CDR3 DNA reads TGTGCCAGCAGTGGAAACCCGAATAGTCCTCAAGGCAATCAGCCCCAGCATTTT. Translated, it gives CASSGNPNSPQGNQPQHF. Full variable domain (missing parts from reference TRBV2 and TRBJ1-5): EPEVTQTPSHQVTQMGQEVILRCVPISNHLYFYWYRQILGQKVEFLVSFYNNEISEKSEIFDDQFSVERPDGSNFTLKIRSTKLEDSAMYFCASSGNPNSPQGNQPQHFGDGTRLSIL.

This chain uses TRBV7-8 with TRBJ1-4; D not certain. The length of the CDR3 is 16 residues. Per germline, CDR1 SGHVS and CDR2 FQNEAQ. Trimming took 2 bases from V and 0 from J, leaving 10 bases between them. This CDR3 reads CASSLPIGATNEKLFF. For the CDR3, the DNA is TGTGCCAGCAGCTTACCTATTGGTGCAACTAATGAAAAACTGTTTTTT.

Points on this clone: Other DNA sequences in this specimen translate into the identical CDR3. The chain recombines TRBV11-3 with TRBJ2-7; 7 bases agree with TRBD2. The CDR3 contains 14 residues. The V gene end was trimmed by 1 base and the J gene end by 0 bases; junction bases not matched to a gene: 0. Germline assignment: CDR1 SGHNT and CDR2 YENEEA. The CDR3 region is CASSLGGSSYEQYF. The DNA for the CDR3 is TGTGCCAGCAGCTTAGGCGGGAGCTCCTACGAGCAGTACTTC.

The V call is TRBV29-1, the J call TRBJ2-2, with 9 nucleotides matching TRBD1. The trim removed 6 bases at V and 6 bases at J, leaving 11 bases unmatched. Germline values: CDR1 SQVTM, CDR2 ANQGSEA. CDR3 length equals 15 residues. The chain's CDR3 is CSVHPGQGRPGELFF. CDR3 in DNA: TGCAGCGTCCATCCGGGACAGGGTCGCCCCGGGGAGCTGTTTTTT.

The genes are TRBV5-5 and TRBJ2-5, with D maybe TRBD2 (6 bases). Germline V lookup: CDR1 SGHKS, CDR2 YYEKEE (reference sequence). The V end lost 1 base, the J end lost 1 base, and 14 bases lay between the germline ends. The CDR3 is 16 amino acids. The CDR3 sequence: CASSLSRLGGQETQYF. CDR3 nucleotide sequence: TGTGCCAGCAGCTTGTCTAGGCTGGGGGGCCAAGAGACCCAGTACTTC.

V and J are TRBV7-2 and TRBJ1-1, with TRBD1 matching over 10 bases. The germline V gene has CDR1 SGHTA and CDR2 FQGNSA. The CDR3 contains 14 residues. Unmatched junction bases numbered 3, after V lost 4 bases and J lost 4 bases. The CDR3 reads CASSSTGGGTEAFF. In nucleotides, the CDR3 is TGTGCCAGCAGCTCGACAGGGGGCGGCACTGAAGCTTTCTTT.

This clone was observed a few times. The V call is TRBV4-3, the J call TRBJ1-6; D unclear. The CDR3 is 15 amino acids. In germline, CDR1 is LGHNA, CDR2 YSLEER. Trimming stripped 1 base from V and 0 bases from J, with 4 bases between. CDR3 coding DNA: TGCGCCAGCAGCCAAGGCAGCTCCTATAATTCACCCCTCCACTTT. Translated: CASSQGSSYNSPLHF.